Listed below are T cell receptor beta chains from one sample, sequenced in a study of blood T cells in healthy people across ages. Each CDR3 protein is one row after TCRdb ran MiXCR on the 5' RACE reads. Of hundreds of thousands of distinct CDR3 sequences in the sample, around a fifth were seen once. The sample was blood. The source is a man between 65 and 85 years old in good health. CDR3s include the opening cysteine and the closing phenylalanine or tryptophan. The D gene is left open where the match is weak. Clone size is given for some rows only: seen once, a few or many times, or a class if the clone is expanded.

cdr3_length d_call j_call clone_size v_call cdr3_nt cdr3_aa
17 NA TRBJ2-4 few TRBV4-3 TGCGCCAGCAGCCAAGATGGTTCAGGGACGGCCAAAAACATTCAGTACTTC CASSQDGSGTAKNIQYF
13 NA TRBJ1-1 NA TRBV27 TGTGCCAGCAGTTTCTTCGTGAACACTGAAGCTTTCTTT CASSFFVNTEAFF
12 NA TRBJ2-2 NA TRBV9 TGTGCCAGCAGCGGCCTTGGCGGGGAGCTGTTTTTT CASSGLGGELFF
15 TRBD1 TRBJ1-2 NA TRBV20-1 TGCAGTGCTAGCGGTCAGGGACAGGGGGTTTATGGCTACACCTTC CSASGQGQGVYGYTF
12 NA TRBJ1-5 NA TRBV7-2 TGTGCCAGCAGCTTGGACTATCAGCCCCAGCATTTT CASSLDYQPQHF
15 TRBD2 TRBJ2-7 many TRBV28 TGTGCCAGCAGTATGGGACTAGCGGATCCCTACGAGCAGTACTTC CASSMGLADPYEQYF
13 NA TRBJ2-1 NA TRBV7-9 TGTGCCAGCAGCCGGGCGACGAACAATGAGCAGTTCTTC CASSRATNNEQFF
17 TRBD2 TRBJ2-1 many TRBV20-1 TGCAGTGCTAGACCCGCCGGAGGCGGGAGACGGTACAATGAGCAGTTCTTC CSARPAGGGRRYNEQFF
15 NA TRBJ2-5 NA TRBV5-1 TGCGCCAGCAGATCCACAGGGAATGGACAAGAGACCCAGTACTTC CASRSTGNGQETQYF
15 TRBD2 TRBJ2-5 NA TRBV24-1 TGTGCCACCAGTGAACAAGCGGGAAAACAAGAGACCCAGTACTTC CATSEQAGKQETQYF
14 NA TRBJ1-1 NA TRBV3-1 TGTGCCAGCAGCCATTGGGGGTTGGGCACTGAAGCTTTCTTT CASSHWGLGTEAFF
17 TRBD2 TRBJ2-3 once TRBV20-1 TGCAGTGCTAAGACGGGACTAGCGGTTACTAGCACAGATACGCAGTATTTT CSAKTGLAVTSTDTQYF
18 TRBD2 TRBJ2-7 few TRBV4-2 TGTGCCAGCAGCCAAGGGACTAGCGGGAGCCTCCGGGGTCACGAGCAGTACTTC CASSQGTSGSLRGHEQYF
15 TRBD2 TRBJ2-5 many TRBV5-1 TGCGCCAGCAGCCAAGGGACTAGCGGGAGGGAGACCCAGTACTTC CASSQGTSGRETQYF
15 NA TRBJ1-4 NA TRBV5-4 TGTGCCAGCAGTTTACCGGGACAACCCAATGAAAAACTGTTTTTT CASSLPGQPNEKLFF
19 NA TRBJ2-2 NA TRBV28 TGTGCCAGCAGTTTATTTCGTCTGGGAGCGGAGAAGAACACCGGGGAGCTGTTTTTT CASSLFRLGAEKNTGELFF
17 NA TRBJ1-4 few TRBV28 TGTGCCAGCAGTTCTTATGGACGATTTCGCGGGGAAGAAAAACTGTTTTTT CASSSYGRFRGEEKLFF
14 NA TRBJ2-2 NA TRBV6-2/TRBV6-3 TGTGCCAGCAGTTACCTAGACCGCGCCGGGGAGCTGTTTTTT CASSYLDRAGELFF
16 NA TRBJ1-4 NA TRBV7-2 TGTGCCAGCAGCTCCGTTTCGTCCGCAACTAATGAAAAACTGTTTTTT CASSSVSSATNEKLFF
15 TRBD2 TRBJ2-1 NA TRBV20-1 TGCAGTGCGAGAAGACTAGCGGCGACTTCCAATGAGCAGTTCTTC CSARRLAATSNEQFF
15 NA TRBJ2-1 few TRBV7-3 TGTGCCAGCAGCTTATCCCCAGGCTCGTACAATGAGCAGTTCTTC CASSLSPGSYNEQFF
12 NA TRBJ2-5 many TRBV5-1 TGCGCCAGCAGCTTGTCATCAGAGACCCAGTACTTC CASSLSSETQYF
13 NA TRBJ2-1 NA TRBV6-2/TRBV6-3 TGTGCCAGCAGTTACTCCAGGGTATTTGAGCAGTTCTTC CASSYSRVFEQFF
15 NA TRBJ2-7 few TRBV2 TGTGCCAGCAGTGAAGATCGGCAGAGACCCTACGAGCAGTACTTC CASSEDRQRPYEQYF
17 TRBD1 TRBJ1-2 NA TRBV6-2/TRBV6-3 TGTGCCAGCAGTTCCCCGGACAGGGGAAATTCGGCGGCTGGCTACACCTTC CASSSPDRGNSAAGYTF
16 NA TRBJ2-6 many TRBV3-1 TGTGCCAGCAGCCAAGTGGCGGGTTCTGGGGCCAACGTCCTGACTTTC CASSQVAGSGANVLTF
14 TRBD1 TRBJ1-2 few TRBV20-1 TGCAGTGCTAGCGCTCTACAGGGGCAATATGGCTACACCTTC CSASALQGQYGYTF
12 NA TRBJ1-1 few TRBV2 TGTGCCAGCGCAGGGAGGAGGACTGAAGCTTTCTTT CASAGRRTEAFF
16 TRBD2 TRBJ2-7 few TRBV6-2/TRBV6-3 TGTGCCAGCAGTTTCGGGACTAGCGGGAGATCCTACGAGCAGTACTTC CASSFGTSGRSYEQYF
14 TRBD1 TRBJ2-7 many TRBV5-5 TGTGCCAGCAGCATTCGGGACAGGGGTTACGAGCAGTACTTC CASSIRDRGYEQYF
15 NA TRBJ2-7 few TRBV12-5 TGTGCTAGTGGTTTGCCTAGTCTCCCGTATGGCGAGCAGTACTTC CASGLPSLPYGEQYF
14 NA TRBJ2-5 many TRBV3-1 TGTGCCAGCAGCCCCTTGGCCGGGGAATTGGCCCAGTACTTC CASSPLAGELAQYF
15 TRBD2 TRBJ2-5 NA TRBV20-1 TGCAGTAAAAAAACCGGGACTAGCGGGAGCGGGACCCAGTACTTC CSKKTGTSGSGTQYF